The rows below give T cell receptor beta chains drawn from one sample of a study of neurological immune-mediated disorders. TCRdb re-analysed the 5' RACE reads in MiXCR, keeping a single row per CDR3 protein. The top ten clones hold around 5.1% of a sample with tens of thousands of distinct CDR3 sequences, more than 4.5% of them seen once. Input material: PBMCs. The receptors were sampled from a human donor with multiple sclerosis. The donor label of this sample is uncertain. Each CDR3 is given with its conserved first and last residue. A D gene is named only where the DNA matches it firmly. A clone size is listed for some rows: how often the clone was seen (once, few, many), or a class if it is expanded.

TGCAGCGTTGAATTGGGACAGAGCTACGAGCAGTACTTC	CSVELGQSYEQYF	NA	TRBD1	TRBV29-1	TRBJ2-7
TGCAGCTCCCGGGGACAGGGGGCGAGGAGCTCCTACAATGAGCAGTTCTTC	CSSRGQGARSSYNEQFF	many	TRBD1	TRBV29-1	TRBJ2-1
TGTGCCAGCAGCCCTACAACGAACAGGGCCTACAATGAGCAGTTCTTC	CASSPTTNRAYNEQFF	many	NA	TRBV5-5	TRBJ2-1
TGCGCCAGCAGCCAAGATCGTACATTTAATTCACCCCTCCACTTT	CASSQDRTFNSPLHF	many	NA	TRBV4-1	TRBJ1-6
TGCAGTGCTAGAAGTTTAAGGGCTAGGGCTGAAGCTTTCTTT	CSARSLRARAEAFF	many	NA	TRBV20-1	TRBJ1-1
TGTGCCAGCAGCGCCGAAACAGGGGTATCTGGGGCCAACGTCCTGACTTTC	CASSAETGVSGANVLTF	many	TRBD1	TRBV9	TRBJ2-6
TGTGCCAGTAGTCTACAACTGAGGGTCAATGAAAAACTGTTTTTT	CASSLQLRVNEKLFF	many	NA	TRBV19	TRBJ1-4
TGTGCCAGCAGCTTGGCCTCCTTACAGGGGACGCAGTATTTT	CASSLASLQGTQYF	many	TRBD1	TRBV5-5	TRBJ2-3
TGTGCCAGCAGCTTGGGCATAGCAGCAAATCAGCCCCAGCATTTT	CASSLGIAANQPQHF	many	NA	TRBV5-5	TRBJ1-5
TGCGCCAGCAGACTAGCGGGGGGCCTTTTCTACGAGCAGTACTTC	CASRLAGGLFYEQYF	many	TRBD2	TRBV4-1	TRBJ2-7
TGCGCCAGCAGCGCCTCAGGATCTTTTTACGAGCAGTACTTC	CASSASGSFYEQYF	many	NA	TRBV5-1	TRBJ2-7
TGCGCCAGCAGAGGGACTAGCGGGGGGAACGAGCAGTACTTC	CASRGTSGGNEQYF	few	TRBD2	TRBV5-1	TRBJ2-7
TGCGCCAGCAGCCCATTCAGGGAGGAAAACACTGAAGCTTTCTTT	CASSPFREENTEAFF	many	NA	TRBV5-1	TRBJ1-1
TGCAGTGCTACGTCCCCCAGGCCCGAAAACTATGGCTACACCTTC	CSATSPRPENYGYTF	many	NA	TRBV20-1	TRBJ1-2
TGCGCCAGCAGCTCCGGGACAGGGGTTGGCTACACCTTC	CASSSGTGVGYTF	few	TRBD1	TRBV5-1	TRBJ1-2
TGTGCCAGCACCGGCGTTTGGAGGCCAACGAACACCGGGGAGCTGTTTTTT	CASTGVWRPTNTGELFF	many	NA	TRBV12-3/TRBV12-4	TRBJ2-2
TGTGCCAGCAGCCCCTGGGGGCGCGACTATGGCTACACCTTC	CASSPWGRDYGYTF	many	NA	TRBV6-2/TRBV6-3	TRBJ1-2
TGCGCCAGCAGCCAATTTCCTGGGAATGAGCAGTTCTTC	CASSQFPGNEQFF	many	NA	TRBV4-1	TRBJ2-1
TGCGCCAGCAGCCCATCCGTCGAATCAGTTGCAACTAATGAAAAACTGTTTTTT	CASSPSVESVATNEKLFF	many	NA	TRBV5-1	TRBJ1-4
TGTGCCATCAGTGAATCGCGCACAGATACGCAGTATTTT	CAISESRTDTQYF	many	NA	TRBV10-3	TRBJ2-3
TGCAGCGCTTATTTAAGGACGGGGGCAGATACGCAGTATTTT	CSAYLRTGADTQYF	many	NA	TRBV29-1	TRBJ2-3
TGCGCCAGCAGTGAGGGGCTAGCGGACACAGATACGCAGTATTTT	CASSEGLADTDTQYF	many	TRBD2	TRBV10-1	TRBJ2-3
TGCGCCAGCAGCCATCCGGGACAGGGGATTTACGAGCAGTACTTC	CASSHPGQGIYEQYF	many	TRBD1	TRBV4-1	TRBJ2-7
TGCGCCAGCAGCTTGGGACAGGTTGGTAATGAGCAGTTCTTC	CASSLGQVGNEQFF	few	NA	TRBV5-1	TRBJ2-1
TGCAGCGTTACGCCGAACACCGGGGAGCTGTTTTTT	CSVTPNTGELFF	many	NA	TRBV29-1	TRBJ2-2
TGCAGCGTTGGGGACAGGGACACTGAAGCTTTCTTT	CSVGDRDTEAFF	many	TRBD1	TRBV29-1	TRBJ1-1
TGTGCCAGCAGCTGGAACAGGGGGTCATATACGCAGTATTTT	CASSWNRGSYTQYF	many	TRBD1	TRBV7-2	TRBJ2-3
TGTGCCAGCAGCGTCAGGGTGGTGGACACTGAAGCTTTCTTT	CASSVRVVDTEAFF	many	NA	TRBV7-9	TRBJ1-1
TGTGCCAGCTCACCATTATCGGGACAGGATCCCTACGAGCAGTACTTC	CASSPLSGQDPYEQYF	many	TRBD1	TRBV18	TRBJ2-7
TGCGCCAGCAGCTCCCCCCACTACGAGCAGTACTTC	CASSSPHYEQYF	many	NA	TRBV5-1	TRBJ2-7
TGCAGTGCTAGAGTGGTAGCGGGGGGTTACAATGAGCAGTTCTTC	CSARVVAGGYNEQFF	many	TRBD2	TRBV20-1	TRBJ2-1
TGCGCCAGCAGCTTGGAGTCAGCTTCTGGAAACACCATATATTTT	CASSLESASGNTIYF	many	NA	TRBV5-1	TRBJ1-3
TGCGCCAGCAGCCCCCCCGGGACGAACACTGAAGCTTTCTTT	CASSPPGTNTEAFF	many	NA	TRBV5-1	TRBJ1-1
TGTGCCAGCAGGTTGGGGGGCGAAGAGAAAAACATTCAGTACTTC	CASRLGGEEKNIQYF	many	NA	TRBV21-1	TRBJ2-4
TGCGCCAGCAGCCCCCGGACACTTCAAGAGACCCAGTACTTC	CASSPRTLQETQYF	many	NA	TRBV5-1	TRBJ2-5
TGCGCCAGCAGCTACAGGGGTGATCAGCCCCAGCATTTT	CASSYRGDQPQHF	many	TRBD1	TRBV5-1	TRBJ1-5
TGTGCCAGCAGCGTAGATTGGGGGAACACCGGGGAGCTGTTTTTT	CASSVDWGNTGELFF	many	NA	TRBV9	TRBJ2-2
TGCGCCAGCAGTGACGAGAATGAGCAGTTCTTC	CASSDENEQFF	many	NA	TRBV10-1	TRBJ2-1
TGTGCCAGCAGTCCTCCTGGGGGAAATTATGGCTACACCTTC	CASSPPGGNYGYTF	many	NA	TRBV6-6	TRBJ1-2
TGTGCCAGCAGCTTGTGGACTAGCAGCACAGATACGCAGTATTTT	CASSLWTSSTDTQYF	NA	TRBD2	TRBV7-2	TRBJ2-3
TGCGCCAGCAGCTTGTTAGGGGAGTTATGGTACAATGAGCAGTTCTTC	CASSLLGELWYNEQFF	many	NA	TRBV5-1	TRBJ2-1
TGTGCCAGCAGCTCTAGTACAGGGGGACTCTCCTACGAGCAGTACTTC	CASSSSTGGLSYEQYF	many	TRBD1	TRBV7-8	TRBJ2-7
TGCAGTGCTAGAGGGGGGTCTGGGGCCAACGTCCTGACTTTC	CSARGGSGANVLTF	many	NA	TRBV20-1	TRBJ2-6
TGTGCCAGCAGTTCCGGGGACAGGCTCACAGATACGCAGTATTTT	CASSSGDRLTDTQYF	many	TRBD1	TRBV12-3/TRBV12-4	TRBJ2-3
TGCAGCGTTGAAGATTCCCTGGGGAGCTCCTACAATGAGCAGTTCTTC	CSVEDSLGSSYNEQFF	many	NA	TRBV29-1	TRBJ2-1
TGCGCCAGTAGTGTCGACAGAAACACCGGGGAGCTGTTTTTT	CASSVDRNTGELFF	NA	NA	TRBV10-1	TRBJ2-2
TGTGCCAGCACTCGGAACCCTGTCGACGGCTACACCTTC	CASTRNPVDGYTF	NA	NA	TRBV6-6	TRBJ1-2
TGTGCCAGCAGCGACGCACAGACCGGGGAGCTGTTTTTT	CASSDAQTGELFF	many	NA	TRBV12-3/TRBV12-4	TRBJ2-2
TGTGCTAGTGGTTTGGTCCTCTACGAGCAGTACTTC	CASGLVLYEQYF	many	NA	TRBV12-5	TRBJ2-7
TGTGCCAGCAGCTTAGAAGTTCGGGCAGATACGCAGTATTTT	CASSLEVRADTQYF	many	NA	TRBV7-2	TRBJ2-3
TGTGTCTGGACAGATGGGACCTCCTACGAGCAGTACTTC	CVWTDGTSYEQYF	many	NA	TRBV30	TRBJ2-7
TGCGCCAGCAGCCAAGATAGGGGTAAAGCTAACTATGGCTACACCTTC	CASSQDRGKANYGYTF	many	NA	TRBV4-1	TRBJ1-2
TGCAGTGCTAGAGATTTTGGACAGGGGGAGAACACTGAAGCTTTCTTT	CSARDFGQGENTEAFF	many	TRBD1	TRBV20-1	TRBJ1-1
TGCAGTGCTAGACTCAGCCCTAACTATGGCTACACCTTC	CSARLSPNYGYTF	many	NA	TRBV20-1	TRBJ1-2
TGTGCCACCAGTGATTCCCGTTGGGATACGCAGTATTTT	CATSDSRWDTQYF	many	NA	TRBV24-1	TRBJ2-3
TGCGCCAGCAGCTTGGGTTGGGCAGCGAAGTATGGCTACACCTTC	CASSLGWAAKYGYTF	many	NA	TRBV5-1	TRBJ1-2
TGCGCCAGCAGCGGAAGGGGGGGGCCCTACGTTCACTACGAGCAGTACTTC	CASSGRGGPYVHYEQYF	many	NA	TRBV5-1	TRBJ2-7
TGTGCCAGCAGTTTAGAGCAGGTTAATAATGAAAAACTGTTTTTT	CASSLEQVNNEKLFF	NA	NA	TRBV12-3/TRBV12-4	TRBJ1-4
TGCAGTGCCGGAGGGCGGGGGGCGGCTTTCTTT	CSAGGRGAAFF	many	NA	TRBV20-1	TRBJ1-1